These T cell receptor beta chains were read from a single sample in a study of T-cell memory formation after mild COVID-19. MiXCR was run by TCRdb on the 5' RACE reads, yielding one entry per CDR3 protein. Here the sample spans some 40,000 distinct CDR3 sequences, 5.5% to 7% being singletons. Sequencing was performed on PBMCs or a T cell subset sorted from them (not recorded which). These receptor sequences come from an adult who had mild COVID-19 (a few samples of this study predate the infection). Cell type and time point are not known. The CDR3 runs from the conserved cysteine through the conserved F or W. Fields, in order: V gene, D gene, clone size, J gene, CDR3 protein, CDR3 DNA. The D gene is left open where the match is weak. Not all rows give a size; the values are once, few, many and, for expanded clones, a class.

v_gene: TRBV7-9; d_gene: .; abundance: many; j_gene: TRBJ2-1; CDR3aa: CASSLGGASNEQFF; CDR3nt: TGTGCCAGCAGCTTGGGGGGGGCGAGCAATGAGCAGTTCTTC
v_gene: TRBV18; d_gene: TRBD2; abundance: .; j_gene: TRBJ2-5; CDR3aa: CASSLKPGTSSLSETQYF; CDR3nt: TGTGCCAGCTCGCTCAAACCCGGGACTAGCAGTTTATCGGAGACCCAGTACTTC
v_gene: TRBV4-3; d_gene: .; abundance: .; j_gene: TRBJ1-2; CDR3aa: CASSQGLGGRFGYTF; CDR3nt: TGCGCCAGCAGCCAAGGGTTGGGGGGCAGGTTTGGCTACACCTTC
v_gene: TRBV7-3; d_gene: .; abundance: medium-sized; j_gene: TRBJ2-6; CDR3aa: CASSPTLGANVLTF; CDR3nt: TGTGCCAGCAGCCCCACCTTAGGGGCCAACGTCCTGACTTTC
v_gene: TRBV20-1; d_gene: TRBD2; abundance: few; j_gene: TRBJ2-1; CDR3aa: CSARDKRASGNYEQFF; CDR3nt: TGCAGTGCTAGAGATAAAAGGGCTAGCGGGAATTATGAGCAGTTCTTC
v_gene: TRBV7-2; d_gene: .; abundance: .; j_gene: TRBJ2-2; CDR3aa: CASSLTGGARTGELFF; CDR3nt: TGTGCCAGCAGCCTCACTGGTGGGGCGAGGACCGGGGAGCTGTTTTTT
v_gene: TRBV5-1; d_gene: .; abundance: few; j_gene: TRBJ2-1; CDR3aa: CASSLGFGTLDNEQFF; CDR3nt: TGCGCCAGCAGCTTGGGCTTCGGGACCCTGGACAATGAGCAGTTCTTC
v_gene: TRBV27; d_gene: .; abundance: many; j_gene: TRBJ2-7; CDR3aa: CASSFFSTDEQYF; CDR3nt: TGTGCCAGCAGTTTCTTTAGTACAGACGAGCAGTACTTC
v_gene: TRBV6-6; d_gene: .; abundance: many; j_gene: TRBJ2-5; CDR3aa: CASSYELYQETQYF; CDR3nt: TGTGCCAGCAGTTACGAGCTATACCAAGAGACCCAGTACTTC
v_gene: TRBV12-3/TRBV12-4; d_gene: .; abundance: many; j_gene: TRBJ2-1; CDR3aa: CASPKTPSYNEQFF; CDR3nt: TGTGCCAGCCCGAAGACCCCCTCCTACAATGAGCAGTTCTTC
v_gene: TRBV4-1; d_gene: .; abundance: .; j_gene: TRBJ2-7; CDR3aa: CASSQAVISYEQYF; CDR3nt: TGCGCCAGCAGCCAAGCGGTCATCTCCTACGAGCAGTACTTC
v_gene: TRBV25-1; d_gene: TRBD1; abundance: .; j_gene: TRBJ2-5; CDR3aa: CASSDQTRGPGQYF; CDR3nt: TGTGCCAGCAGTGATCAAACCAGGGGGCCGGGCCAGTACTTC
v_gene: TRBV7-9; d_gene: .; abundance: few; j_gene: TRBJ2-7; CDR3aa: CASSLAPGARSYEQYF; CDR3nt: TGTGCCAGCAGCTTAGCTCCGGGAGCTCGGTCCTACGAGCAGTACTTC
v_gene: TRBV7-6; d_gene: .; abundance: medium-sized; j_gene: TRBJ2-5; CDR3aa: CASSSTRQQETQYF; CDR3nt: TGTGCCAGCAGCTCCACCCGACAGCAAGAGACCCAGTACTTC
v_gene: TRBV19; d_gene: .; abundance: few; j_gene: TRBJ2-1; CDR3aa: CASSPDYTNEQFF; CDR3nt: TGTGCCAGTAGTCCCGACTACACCAATGAGCAGTTCTTC
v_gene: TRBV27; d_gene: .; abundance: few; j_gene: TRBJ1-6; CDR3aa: CASSFDASSYNSPLHF; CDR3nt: TGTGCCAGCAGTTTTGACGCCAGCTCCTATAATTCACCCCTCCACTTT
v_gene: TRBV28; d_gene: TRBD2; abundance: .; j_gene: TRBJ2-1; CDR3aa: CASSSPSGRAYNEQFF; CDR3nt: TGTGCCAGCAGTTCTCCTAGCGGGAGGGCCTACAATGAGCAGTTCTTC
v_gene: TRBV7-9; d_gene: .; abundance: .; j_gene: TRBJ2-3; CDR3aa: CASSLASTDTQYF; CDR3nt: TGTGCCAGCAGCCTCGCGAGCACAGATACGCAGTATTTT
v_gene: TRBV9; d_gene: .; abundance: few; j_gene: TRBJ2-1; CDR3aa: CASSVETAGAYNEQFF; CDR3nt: TGTGCCAGCAGCGTAGAGACAGCAGGGGCCTACAATGAGCAGTTCTTC
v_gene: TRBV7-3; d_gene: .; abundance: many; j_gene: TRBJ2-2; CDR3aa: CASSLTPGTNTGELFF; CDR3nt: TGTGCCAGCAGCTTAACCCCCGGGACAAACACCGGGGAGCTGTTTTTT
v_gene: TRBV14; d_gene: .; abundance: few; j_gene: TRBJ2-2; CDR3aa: CASSQYPGELFF; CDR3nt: TGTGCCAGCAGCCAATATCCCGGGGAGCTGTTTTTT
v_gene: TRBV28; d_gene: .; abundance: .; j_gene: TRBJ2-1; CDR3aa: CASSLVDNEQFF; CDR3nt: TGTGCCAGCAGTTTAGTGGACAATGAGCAGTTCTTC
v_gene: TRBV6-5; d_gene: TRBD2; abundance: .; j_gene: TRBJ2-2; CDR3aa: CASSLASGMNTGELFF; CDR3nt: TGTGCCAGCAGTCTGGCTAGCGGGATGAACACCGGGGAGCTGTTTTTT
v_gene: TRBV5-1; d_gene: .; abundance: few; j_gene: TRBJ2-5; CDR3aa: CASSLVGLGFQESQYF; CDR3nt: TGCGCCAGCAGCTTGGTGGGACTTGGGTTCCAAGAGAGCCAGTACTTC
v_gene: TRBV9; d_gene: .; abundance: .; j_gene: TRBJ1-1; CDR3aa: CASSLRSNTEAFF; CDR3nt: TGTGCCAGCAGCTTACGATCGAACACTGAAGCTTTCTTT
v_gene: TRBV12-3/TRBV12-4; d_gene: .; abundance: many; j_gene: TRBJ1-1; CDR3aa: CASNQGFGTEAFF; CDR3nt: TGTGCCAGCAATCAGGGTTTTGGCACTGAAGCTTTCTTT
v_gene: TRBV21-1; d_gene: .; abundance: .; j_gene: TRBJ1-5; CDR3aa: CASSKAFRVPNQPQHF; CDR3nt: TGTGCCAGCAGCAAAGCGTTCCGGGTACCCAATCAGCCCCAGCATTTT
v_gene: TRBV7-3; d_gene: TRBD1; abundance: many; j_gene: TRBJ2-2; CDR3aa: CASGQGGRELFF; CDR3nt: TGTGCCAGCGGACAGGGGGGTAGGGAGCTGTTTTTT
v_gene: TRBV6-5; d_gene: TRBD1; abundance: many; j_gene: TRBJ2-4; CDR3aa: CASSTRGQGKNIQYF; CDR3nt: TGTGCCAGCAGTACGCGGGGACAGGGGAAAAACATTCAGTACTTC
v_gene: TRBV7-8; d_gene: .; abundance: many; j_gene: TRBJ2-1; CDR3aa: CASSSPLGSYNEQFF; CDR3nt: TGTGCCAGCAGCTCTCCCCTTGGTTCCTACAATGAGCAGTTCTTC
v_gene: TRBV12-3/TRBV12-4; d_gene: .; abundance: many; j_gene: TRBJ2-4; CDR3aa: CASSQSGIQYF; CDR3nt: TGTGCCAGCAGCCAATCAGGCATTCAGTACTTC
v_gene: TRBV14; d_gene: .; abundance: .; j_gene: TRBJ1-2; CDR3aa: CASSQDSGLRANYGYTF; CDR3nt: TGTGCCAGCAGCCAAGATTCGGGACTCCGCGCTAACTATGGCTACACCTTC
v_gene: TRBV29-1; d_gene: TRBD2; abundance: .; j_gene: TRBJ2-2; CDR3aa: CSVTWTSGVSGELFF; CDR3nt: TGCAGCGTTACCTGGACTAGCGGTGTGTCCGGGGAGCTGTTTTTT
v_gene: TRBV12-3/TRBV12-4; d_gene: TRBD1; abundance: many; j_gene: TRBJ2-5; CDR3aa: CASRDRARETQYF; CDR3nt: TGTGCCAGCAGAGACAGGGCGCGGGAGACCCAGTACTTC
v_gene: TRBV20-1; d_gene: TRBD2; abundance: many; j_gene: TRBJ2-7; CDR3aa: CSAPRAGAVYEQYF; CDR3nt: TGCAGTGCTCCTCGAGCGGGAGCGGTCTACGAGCAGTACTTC
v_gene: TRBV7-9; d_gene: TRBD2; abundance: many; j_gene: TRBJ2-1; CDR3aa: CASSTSTSGRQFF; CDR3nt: TGTGCCAGCAGCACCTCGACTAGCGGGAGACAGTTCTTC
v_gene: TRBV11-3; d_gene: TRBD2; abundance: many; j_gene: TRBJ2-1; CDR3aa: CASSFGTSGRAYNEQFF; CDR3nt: TGTGCCAGCAGCTTCGGGACTAGCGGGAGGGCTTACAATGAGCAGTTCTTC
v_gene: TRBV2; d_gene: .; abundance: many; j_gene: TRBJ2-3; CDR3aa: CASSDGAQDTQYF; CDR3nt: TGTGCCAGCAGTGACGGGGCTCAAGATACGCAGTATTTT
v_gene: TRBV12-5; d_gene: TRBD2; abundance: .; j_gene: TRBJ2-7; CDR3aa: CASGLVESGDYSYEQYF; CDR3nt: TGTGCTAGTGGTTTGGTCGAAAGCGGGGACTACTCCTACGAGCAGTACTTC
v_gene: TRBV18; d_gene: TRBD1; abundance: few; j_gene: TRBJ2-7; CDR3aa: CASSRTGGTYHEQYF; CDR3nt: TGTGCCAGCTCAAGGACAGGGGGAACCTATCACGAGCAGTACTTC
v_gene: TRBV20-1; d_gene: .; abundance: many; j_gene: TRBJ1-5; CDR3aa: CSARDQGTTNQPQHF; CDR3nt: TGCAGTGCTAGAGATCAGGGTACTACCAATCAGCCCCAGCATTTT
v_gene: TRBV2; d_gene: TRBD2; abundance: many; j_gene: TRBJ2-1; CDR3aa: CASRVRLAGGNEQFF; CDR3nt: TGTGCCAGCAGGGTTCGGCTAGCGGGTGGCAATGAGCAGTTCTTC
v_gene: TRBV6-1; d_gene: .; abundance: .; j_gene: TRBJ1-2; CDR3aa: CASSDRGENYGYTF; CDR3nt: TGTGCCAGCAGTGACAGGGGCGAGAACTATGGCTACACCTTC
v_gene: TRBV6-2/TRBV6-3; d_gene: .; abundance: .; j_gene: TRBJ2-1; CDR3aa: CASSGPASYNEQFF; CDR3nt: TGTGCCAGCAGTGGTCCTGCCTCCTACAATGAGCAGTTCTTC